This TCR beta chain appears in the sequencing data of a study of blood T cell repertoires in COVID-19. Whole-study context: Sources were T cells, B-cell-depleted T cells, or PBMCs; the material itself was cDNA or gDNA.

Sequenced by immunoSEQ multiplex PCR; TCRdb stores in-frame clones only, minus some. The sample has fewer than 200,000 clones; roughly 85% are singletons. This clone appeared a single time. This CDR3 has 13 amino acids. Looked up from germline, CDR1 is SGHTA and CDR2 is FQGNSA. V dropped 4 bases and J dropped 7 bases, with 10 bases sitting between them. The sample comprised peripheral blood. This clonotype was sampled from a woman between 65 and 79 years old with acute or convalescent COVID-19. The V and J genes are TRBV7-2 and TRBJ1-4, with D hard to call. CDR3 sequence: CASSWATFEKLFF. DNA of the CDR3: TGTGCCAGCAGCTGGGCCACCTTTGAAAAACTGTTTTTT.